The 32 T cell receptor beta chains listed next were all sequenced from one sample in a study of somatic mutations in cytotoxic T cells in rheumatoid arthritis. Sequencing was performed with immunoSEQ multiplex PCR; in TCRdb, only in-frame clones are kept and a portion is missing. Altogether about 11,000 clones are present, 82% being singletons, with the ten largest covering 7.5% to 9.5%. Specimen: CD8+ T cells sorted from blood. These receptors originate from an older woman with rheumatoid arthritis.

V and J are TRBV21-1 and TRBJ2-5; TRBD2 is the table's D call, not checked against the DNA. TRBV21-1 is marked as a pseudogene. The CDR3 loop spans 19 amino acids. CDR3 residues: CASSNTGTSGRAQCGTQYF. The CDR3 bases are TGTGCCAGCAGCAACACCGGGACTAGCGGGAGGGCCCAGTGTGGGACCCAGTACTTC.

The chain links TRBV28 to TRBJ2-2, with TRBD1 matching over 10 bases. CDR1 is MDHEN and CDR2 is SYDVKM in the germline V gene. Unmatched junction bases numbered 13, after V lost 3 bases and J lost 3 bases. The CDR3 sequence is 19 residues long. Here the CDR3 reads CASSFLDRDRGGHTGELFF. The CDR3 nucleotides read TGTGCCAGCAGTTTCCTCGACCGGGACAGGGGAGGTCACACCGGGGAGCTGTTTTTT.

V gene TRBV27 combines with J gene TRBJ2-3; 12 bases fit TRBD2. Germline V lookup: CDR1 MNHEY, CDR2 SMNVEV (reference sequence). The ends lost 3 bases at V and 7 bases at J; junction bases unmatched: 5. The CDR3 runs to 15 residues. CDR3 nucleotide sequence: TGTGCCAGCAGTTTGACTAGCGGGAGCACGAATACGCAGTATTTT. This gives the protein CASSLTSGSTNTQYF.

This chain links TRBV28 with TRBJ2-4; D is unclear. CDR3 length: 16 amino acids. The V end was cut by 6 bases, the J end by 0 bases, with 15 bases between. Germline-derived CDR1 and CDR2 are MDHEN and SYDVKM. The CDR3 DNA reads TGTGCCAGCAGCCCTCCAGGATCTCTAGCCAAAAACATTCAGTACTTC. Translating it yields CASSPPGSLAKNIQYF.

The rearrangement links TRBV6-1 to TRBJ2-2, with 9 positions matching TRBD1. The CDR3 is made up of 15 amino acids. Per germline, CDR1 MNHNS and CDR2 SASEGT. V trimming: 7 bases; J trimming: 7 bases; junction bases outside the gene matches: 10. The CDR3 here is CASKTGTGLVGELFF. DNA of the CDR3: TGTGCCAGCAAAACCGGGACAGGGTTAGTCGGGGAGCTGTTTTTT.

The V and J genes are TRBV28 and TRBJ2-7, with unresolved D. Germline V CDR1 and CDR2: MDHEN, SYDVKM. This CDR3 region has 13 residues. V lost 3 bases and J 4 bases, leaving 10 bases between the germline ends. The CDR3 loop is CASSFWPLYEQYF. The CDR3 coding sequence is TGTGCCAGCAGTTTTTGGCCGCTGTACGAGCAGTACTTC.

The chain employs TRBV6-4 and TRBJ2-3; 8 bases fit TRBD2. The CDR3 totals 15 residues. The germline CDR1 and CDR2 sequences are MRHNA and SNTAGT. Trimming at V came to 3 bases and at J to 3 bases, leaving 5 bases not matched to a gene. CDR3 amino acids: CASSEGREVTDTQYF. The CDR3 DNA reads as TGTGCCAGCAGTGAAGGGCGGGAGGTAACAGATACGCAGTATTTT.

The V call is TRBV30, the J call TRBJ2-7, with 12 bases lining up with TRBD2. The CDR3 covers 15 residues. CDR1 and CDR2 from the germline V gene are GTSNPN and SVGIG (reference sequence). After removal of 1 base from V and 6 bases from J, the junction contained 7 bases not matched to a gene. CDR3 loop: CAWSATSGSRFEQYF. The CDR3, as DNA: TGTGCCTGGAGTGCGACTAGCGGGAGTCGATTCGAGCAGTACTTC.

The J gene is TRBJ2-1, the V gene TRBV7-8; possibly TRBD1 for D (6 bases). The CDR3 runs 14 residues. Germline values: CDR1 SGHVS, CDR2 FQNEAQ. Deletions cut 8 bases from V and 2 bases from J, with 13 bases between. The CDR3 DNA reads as TGTGCCAGCGAGGACAGCCGACCCTACAATGAGCAGTTCTTC. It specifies CASEDSRPYNEQFF.

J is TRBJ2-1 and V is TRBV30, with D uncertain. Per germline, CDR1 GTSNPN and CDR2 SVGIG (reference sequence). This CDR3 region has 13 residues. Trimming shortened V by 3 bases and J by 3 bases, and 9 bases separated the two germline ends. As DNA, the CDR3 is TGTGCCTGGAGGAGATCATTCTACAATGAGCAGTTCTTC. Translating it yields CAWRRSFYNEQFF.

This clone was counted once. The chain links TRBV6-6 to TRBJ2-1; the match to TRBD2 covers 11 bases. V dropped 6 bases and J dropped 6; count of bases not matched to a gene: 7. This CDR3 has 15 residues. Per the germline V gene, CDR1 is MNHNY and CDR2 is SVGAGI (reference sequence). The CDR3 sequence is CASRVTSGIGNEQFF. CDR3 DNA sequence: TGTGCCAGCAGGGTGACTAGCGGGATAGGCAATGAGCAGTTCTTC.

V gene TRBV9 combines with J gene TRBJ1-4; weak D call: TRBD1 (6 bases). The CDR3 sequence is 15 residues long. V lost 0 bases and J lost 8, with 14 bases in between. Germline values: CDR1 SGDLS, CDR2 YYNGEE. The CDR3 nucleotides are TGTGCCAGCAGCGTAGGGGGAGGGGGTGGCGAAAAACTGTTTTTT. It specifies CASSVGGGGGEKLFF.

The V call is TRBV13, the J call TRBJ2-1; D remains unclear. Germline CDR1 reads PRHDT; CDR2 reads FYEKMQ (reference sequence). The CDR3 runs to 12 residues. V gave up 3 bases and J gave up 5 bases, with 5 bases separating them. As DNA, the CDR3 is TGTGCCAGCAGCTTCTATAACAATGAGCAGTTCTTC. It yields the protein CASSFYNNEQFF.

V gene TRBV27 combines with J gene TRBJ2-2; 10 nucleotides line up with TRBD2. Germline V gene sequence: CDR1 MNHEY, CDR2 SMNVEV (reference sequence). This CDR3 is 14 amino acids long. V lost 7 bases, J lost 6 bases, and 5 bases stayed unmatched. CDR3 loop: CASKLAGGPGELFF. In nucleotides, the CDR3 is TGTGCCAGCAAATTAGCGGGAGGCCCCGGGGAGCTGTTTTTT.

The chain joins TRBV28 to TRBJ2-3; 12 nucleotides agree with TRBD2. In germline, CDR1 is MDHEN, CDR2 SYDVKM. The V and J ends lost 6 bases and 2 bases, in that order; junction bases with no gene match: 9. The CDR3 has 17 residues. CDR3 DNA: TGTGCCAGCAGCCCCGGACTAGCGGGATCGCTCACAGATACGCAGTATTTT. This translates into CASSPGLAGSLTDTQYF. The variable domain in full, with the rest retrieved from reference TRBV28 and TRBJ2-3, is DVKVTQSSRYLVKRTGEKVFLECVQDMDHENMFWYRQDPGLGLRLIYFSYDVKMKEKGDIPEGYSVSREKKERFSLILESASTNQTSMYLCASSPGLAGSLTDTQYFGPGTRLTVL.

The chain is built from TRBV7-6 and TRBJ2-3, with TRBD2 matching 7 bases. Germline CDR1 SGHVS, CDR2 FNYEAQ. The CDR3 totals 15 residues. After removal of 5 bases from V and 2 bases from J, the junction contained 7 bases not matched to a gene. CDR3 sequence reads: CASSAFGGDTDTQYF. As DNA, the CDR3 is TGTGCCAGCAGCGCCTTTGGGGGGGACACAGATACGCAGTATTTT.

The CDR3 DNA is TGTGCCAGCAGCCCCAGGACTAGCTCCTACAATGAGCAGTTCTTC. Translated: CASSPRTSSYNEQFF. The V and J genes are TRBV13 and TRBJ2-1, with 7 bases matching TRBD2. This CDR3 region has 15 residues. Trimming took 5 bases from V and 0 from J; bases not matched to a gene: 4. Germline CDR1 is PRHDT and CDR2 is FYEKMQ (reference sequence). Full variable domain (remainder filled in from reference TRBV13 and TRBJ2-1): AAGVIQSPRHLIKEKRETATLKCYPIPRHDTVYWYQQGPGQDPQFLISFYEKMQSDKGSIPDRFSAQQFSDYHSELNMSSLELGDSALYFCASSPRTSSYNEQFFGPGTRLTVL.

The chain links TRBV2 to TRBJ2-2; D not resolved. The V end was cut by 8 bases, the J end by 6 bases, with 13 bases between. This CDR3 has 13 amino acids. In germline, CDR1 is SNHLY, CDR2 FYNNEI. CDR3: CASAASAAGELFF. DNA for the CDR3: TGTGCCAGCGCCGCTTCCGCAGCCGGGGAGCTGTTTTTT.

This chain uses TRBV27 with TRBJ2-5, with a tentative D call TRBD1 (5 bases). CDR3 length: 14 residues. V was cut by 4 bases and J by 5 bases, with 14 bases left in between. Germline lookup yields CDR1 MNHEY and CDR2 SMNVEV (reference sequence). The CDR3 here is CASSSDRPRETQYF. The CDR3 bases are TGTGCCAGCAGTTCAGACAGACCTAGGGAGACCCAGTACTTC.

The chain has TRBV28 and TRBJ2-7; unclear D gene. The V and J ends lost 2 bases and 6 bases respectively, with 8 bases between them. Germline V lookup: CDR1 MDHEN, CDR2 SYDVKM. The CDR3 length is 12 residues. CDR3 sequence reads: CASSLDAAEQYF. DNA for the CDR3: TGTGCCAGCAGTTTAGACGCGGCCGAGCAGTACTTC.

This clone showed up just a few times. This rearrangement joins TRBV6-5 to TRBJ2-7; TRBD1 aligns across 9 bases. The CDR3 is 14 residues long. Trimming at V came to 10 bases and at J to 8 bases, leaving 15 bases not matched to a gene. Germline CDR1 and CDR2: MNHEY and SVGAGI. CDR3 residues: CATTVTGGASKQYF. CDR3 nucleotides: TGTGCCACGACAGTGACAGGGGGAGCATCCAAGCAGTACTTC.

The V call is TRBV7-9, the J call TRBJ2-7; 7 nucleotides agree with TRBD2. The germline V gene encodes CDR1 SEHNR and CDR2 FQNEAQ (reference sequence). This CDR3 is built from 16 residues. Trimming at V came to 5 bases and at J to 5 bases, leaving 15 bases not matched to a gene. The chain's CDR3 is CASSPRSAGVGHEQYF. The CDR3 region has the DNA TGTGCCAGCAGCCCCAGAAGCGCGGGAGTAGGCCACGAGCAGTACTTC.

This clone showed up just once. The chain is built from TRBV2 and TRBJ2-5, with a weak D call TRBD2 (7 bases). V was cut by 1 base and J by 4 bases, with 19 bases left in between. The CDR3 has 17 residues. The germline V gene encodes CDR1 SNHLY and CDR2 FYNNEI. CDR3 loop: CASSEEGGGLWGETQYF. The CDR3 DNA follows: TGTGCCAGCAGTGAAGAGGGGGGAGGGCTCTGGGGAGAGACCCAGTACTTC. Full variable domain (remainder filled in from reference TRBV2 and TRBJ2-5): EPEVTQTPSHQVTQMGQEVILRCVPISNHLYFYWYRQILGQKVEFLVSFYNNEISEKSEIFDDQFSVERPDGSNFTLKIRSTKLEDSAMYFCASSEEGGGLWGETQYFGPGTRLLVL.

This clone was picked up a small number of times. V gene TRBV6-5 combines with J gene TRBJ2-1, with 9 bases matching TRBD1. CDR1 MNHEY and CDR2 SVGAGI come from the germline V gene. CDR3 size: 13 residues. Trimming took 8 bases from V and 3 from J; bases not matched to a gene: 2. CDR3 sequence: CASGDRVYNEQFF. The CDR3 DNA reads TGTGCCAGCGGGGACAGGGTCTACAATGAGCAGTTCTTC.

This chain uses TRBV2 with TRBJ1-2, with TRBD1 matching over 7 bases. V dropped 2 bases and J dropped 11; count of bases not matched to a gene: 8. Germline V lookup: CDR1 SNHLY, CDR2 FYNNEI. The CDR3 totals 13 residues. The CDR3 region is CASSERQGRRYTF. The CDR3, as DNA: TGTGCCAGCAGTGAACGACAGGGCAGACGATACACCTTC.

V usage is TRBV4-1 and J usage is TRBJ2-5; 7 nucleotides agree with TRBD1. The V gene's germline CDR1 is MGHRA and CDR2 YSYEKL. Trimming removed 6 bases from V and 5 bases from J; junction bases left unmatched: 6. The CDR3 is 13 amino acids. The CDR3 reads CASSQQGIETQYF. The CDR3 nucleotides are TGCGCCAGCAGTCAACAGGGGATTGAGACCCAGTACTTC.

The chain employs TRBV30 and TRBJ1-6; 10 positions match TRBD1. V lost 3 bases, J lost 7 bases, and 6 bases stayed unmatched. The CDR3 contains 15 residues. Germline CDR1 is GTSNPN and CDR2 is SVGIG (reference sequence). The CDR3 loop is CAWSPGTGENSPLHF. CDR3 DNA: TGTGCCTGGAGCCCCGGGACAGGGGAGAATTCACCCCTCCACTTT.

The CDR3 loop is CASSLQDREEKLFF. Written as DNA, the CDR3 is TGTGCCAGCAGCTTACAGGACAGAGAAGAAAAACTGTTTTTT. J is TRBJ1-4 and V is TRBV7-9, with D tentatively TRBD1 (6 bases). Deletions cut 2 bases from V and 8 bases from J, with 12 bases between. This CDR3 is 14 amino acids long. Germline V lookup: CDR1 SEHNR, CDR2 FQNEAQ (reference sequence). The variable domain in full, completed from reference TRBV7-9 and TRBJ1-4, reads DTGVSQNPRHKITKRGQNVTFRCDPISEHNRLYWYRQTLGQGPEFLTYFQNEAQLEKSRLLSDRFSAERPKGSFSTLEIQRTEQGDSAMYLCASSLQDREEKLFFGSGTQLSVL.

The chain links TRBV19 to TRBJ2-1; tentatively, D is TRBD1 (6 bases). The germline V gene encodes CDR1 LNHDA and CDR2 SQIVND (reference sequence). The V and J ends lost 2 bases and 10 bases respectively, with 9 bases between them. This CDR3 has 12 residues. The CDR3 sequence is CASSIQGREQFF. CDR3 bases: TGTGCCAGTAGTATACAGGGGCGCGAGCAGTTCTTC.

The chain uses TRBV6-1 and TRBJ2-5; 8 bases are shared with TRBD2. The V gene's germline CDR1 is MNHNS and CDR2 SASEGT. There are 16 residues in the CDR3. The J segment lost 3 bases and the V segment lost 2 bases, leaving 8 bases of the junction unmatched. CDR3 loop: CASSELSGVIKETQYF. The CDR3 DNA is TGTGCCAGCAGTGAACTTAGCGGGGTAATAAAAGAGACCCAGTACTTC.

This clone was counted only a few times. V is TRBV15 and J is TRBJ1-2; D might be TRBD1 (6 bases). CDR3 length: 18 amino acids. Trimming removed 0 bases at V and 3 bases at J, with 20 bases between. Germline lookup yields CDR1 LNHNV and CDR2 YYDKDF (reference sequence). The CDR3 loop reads CATSREGAGLDNDYGYTF. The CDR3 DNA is TGTGCCACCAGCAGAGAGGGGGCGGGTTTAGACAACGACTATGGCTACACCTTC.

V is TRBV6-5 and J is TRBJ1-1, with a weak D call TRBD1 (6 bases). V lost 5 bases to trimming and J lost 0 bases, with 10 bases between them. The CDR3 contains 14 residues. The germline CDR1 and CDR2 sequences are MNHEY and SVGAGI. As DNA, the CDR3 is TGTGCCAGCAGTGTGGGGGCCATGAACACTGAAGCTTTCTTT. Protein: CASSVGAMNTEAFF.